This T cell receptor (beta chain) was recovered during a study of vaccination and CD4 T cells after COVID-19. Across the whole study: Treatment of control cultures consisted of a CEFX pool, an HIV-1 Nef pool, or no peptide.

This clonotype was seen a few times. Its antigen is still unknown. The treatment is: approximately nine-day PBMC culture with coronavirus spike peptide pools or control peptides (ViraFEST assay). One should note that the unexposed donor's CD4+ T cells were collected before the COVID-19 pandemic (2011-2018). Expansion of antigen-specific T cells with peptide pools by ViraFEST preceded sequencing of TCRs. Cultured CD4+ T cell DNA underwent sequencing with the Oncomine TCR Beta short-read assay. TCRdb fed the PCR reads into MiXCR, producing one record per CDR3 protein. The table records 8,500 to 9,500 distinct CDR3 sequences, roughly a third of them present only once. The source is a human donor in good health. The source material was CD4+ T cells from blood, cultured in vitro.

CDR3 loop: CSGYQSLGDTEAFF. For the CDR3, the DNA is TGCAGCGGATATCAGTCTCTCGGGGACACTGAAGCTTTCTTT. The J gene is TRBJ1-1, the V gene TRBV29-1; D gene uncertain. The CDR3 is made up of 14 amino acids. Trimming left V 7 bases short and J 3 bases short, with 18 bases between. The germline V gene has CDR1 SQVTM and CDR2 ANQGSEA.